The 30 T cell receptor beta chains reported below all come from one sample, sequenced in a study of blood T cell repertoires in COVID-19 (dated by TCRdb to 2020 to 2022). Preparation of the library involved the immunoSEQ multiplex PCR assay. TCRdb mirrors the immuneACCESS table, restricted to in-frame sequences. Some clones are absent from its copies; in checked studies, under half trace to an unresolved V gene, and the reason for the others is unknown. This sample lists around 150,000 clones; less than 85% were detected once. The ten largest clones add up to roughly 10% of the sample. Specimen: peripheral blood. These receptors were taken from a woman older than 75 in a cohort sampled during active or convalescent COVID-19.

The chain is built from TRBV5-1 and TRBJ1-1; D perhaps matches TRBD1 (6 bases). V was cut by 3 bases and J by 0 bases, with 18 bases left in between. Germline CDR1 is SGHRS and CDR2 is YFSETQ. The CDR3 runs to 17 residues. CDR3 nucleotides: TGCGCCAGCAGCTCGACCAGGGGCCTCCTTATGAACACTGAAGCTTTCTTT. This translates into CASSSTRGLLMNTEAFF.

This chain links TRBV5-1 with TRBJ1-5; 7 positions agree with TRBD1. V lost 4 bases and J lost 5; bases outside the gene matches: 6. Germline assignment: CDR1 SGHRS and CDR2 YFSETQ. CDR3 length: 14 amino acids. The CDR3 nucleotides are TGCGCCAGCAGCCCCGAGCAGGGGGATCAGCCCCAGCATTTT. Translated: CASSPEQGDQPQHF.

This chain connects TRBV21-1 to TRBJ2-5; the tabulated D call, TRBD2, remains unverified against the DNA. TRBV21-1 is noted as a pseudogene. The CDR3 consists of 14 residues. CDR3 in DNA: TGTGCCAGCAGCTCTCCCGGGAGCCAAGAGACCCAGTACTTC. This gives the protein CASSSPGSQETQYF.

This clone was observed once. V gene TRBV6-5 combines with J gene TRBJ2-5, with 8 bases aligning to TRBD2. The CDR3 has 16 residues. Germline CDR1 and CDR2: MNHEY and SVGAGI. V was pared by 0 bases and J by 3 bases, with 6 bases of the junction left unmatched. The CDR3: CASSYSRLAGEETQYF. The CDR3 DNA follows: TGTGCCAGCAGTTACTCGAGGCTAGCGGGTGAAGAGACCCAGTACTTC.

The CDR3 DNA is TGTGCTAGTGGTTTGGGTAGCCCTAGCAATCAGCCCCAGCATTTT. Translated: CASGLGSPSNQPQHF. This chain joins TRBV12-5 and TRBJ1-5; unclear D gene. This CDR3 is built from 15 residues. Per the germline V gene, CDR1 is LGHNT and CDR2 is FRNRAP. The V gene lost 1 base and the J gene lost 0 bases, with 7 bases spanning the gap.

The chain combines TRBV18 with TRBJ1-2, with no clear D. Germline CDR1 reads KGHSH; CDR2 reads LQKENI. The CDR3 has 14 amino acids. V lost 5 bases, J lost 2 bases, and 12 bases lay in between. This CDR3 is CASSSYGGNYGYTF. In DNA, the CDR3 is TGTGCCAGCTCATCGTATGGAGGAAACTATGGCTACACCTTC.

The chain links TRBV9 to TRBJ2-2; 11 nucleotides agree with TRBD1. Germline CDR1 and CDR2: SGDLS and YYNGEE. There are 16 residues in the CDR3. With V trimmed by 4 bases and J by 7 bases, 9 bases remained unmatched. Written as DNA, the CDR3 is TGTGCCAGCAGCCCTGGACAGGGGGCCTTTGGCGGGGAGCTGTTTTTT. This translates into CASSPGQGAFGGELFF.

The rearrangement uses TRBV14 and TRBJ1-2; D is perhaps TRBD1 (6 bases). CDR1 and CDR2 (germline): SGHDN, FVKESK. This CDR3 region has 14 residues. Trimming shortened V by 4 bases and J by 7 bases, and 16 bases separated the two germline ends. DNA for the CDR3: TGTGCCAGCAGCCCCCAGGGGATCGGCCGTGGCTACACCTTC. Encoded protein: CASSPQGIGRGYTF.

The chain carries TRBV11-2 and TRBJ2-5, with 10 bases aligning to TRBD1. Germline loops: CDR1 SGHAT, CDR2 FQNNGV. The CDR3 is 16 residues long. V was pared by 4 bases and J by 4 bases, with 9 bases of the junction left unmatched. DNA for the CDR3: TGTGCCAGCAGCTCCTTGGGACAGGGGAGACGAGAGACCCAGTACTTC. Encoded protein: CASSSLGQGRRETQYF.

This chain connects TRBV28 to TRBJ1-2; TRBD1 matches at 7 bases. With 6 bases clipped from V and 7 bases from J, the junction kept 8 bases outside the gene matches. The germline V gene has CDR1 MDHEN and CDR2 SYDVKM. This CDR3 comprises 13 residues. CDR3 in amino acids: CASRTQGLLGYTF. The CDR3 DNA sequence: TGTGCCAGCAGGACACAGGGGTTACTTGGCTACACCTTC.

The chain joins TRBV9 to TRBJ2-5; 12 positions agree with TRBD2. The germline CDR1 and CDR2 sequences are SGDLS and YYNGEE. The V segment lost 4 bases and the J segment 5 bases; nucleotides outside the gene matches: 12. The CDR3 loop spans 17 amino acids. The CDR3 region has the DNA TGTGCCAGCAGCTCTCTAGCGGGGGGGCCTGGGGCGGAGACCCAGTACTTC. Encoded protein: CASSSLAGGPGAETQYF.

The chain recombines TRBV7-2 with TRBJ1-2, with D uncertain. Germline V gives CDR1 SGHTA, CDR2 FQGNSA. CDR3 length: 15 amino acids. The V end lost 1 base, the J end lost 4 bases, and 13 bases lay between the germline ends. CDR3 in amino acids: CASSLGGPPLYGYTF. CDR3 sequence (DNA): TGTGCCAGCAGCTTAGGCGGCCCCCCTCTCTATGGCTACACCTTC.

CDR3 bases: TGTGCCAGCAGGACGGGGAGTCAGCCCCAGCATTTT. Translated: CASRTGSQPQHF. This sequence joins TRBV6-5 and TRBJ1-5; D ambiguous. Germline assignment: CDR1 MNHEY and CDR2 SVGAGI. Trimming removed 6 bases from V and 6 bases from J, with 9 bases in between. CDR3 length: 12 amino acids.

This chain links TRBV5-6 with TRBJ1-2, with 8 bases identical to TRBD1. CDR3 length: 14 amino acids. CDR1 SGHDT and CDR2 YYEEEE come from the germline V gene. With V trimmed by 4 bases and J by 2 bases, 4 bases remained unmatched. CDR3 loop: CASSRQGRNYGYTF. Written as DNA, the CDR3 is TGTGCCAGCAGCCGACAGGGGCGAAACTATGGCTACACCTTC.

The chain uses TRBV5-1 and TRBJ1-2; D not certain. The germline V and J ends were trimmed by 3 bases and 5 bases, with 11 bases remaining between them. The CDR3 extends over 13 amino acids. Germline-derived CDR1 and CDR2 are SGHRS and YFSETQ. This CDR3 is CASSSAGFYGYTF. CDR3 bases: TGCGCCAGCAGCTCGGCAGGTTTTTATGGCTACACCTTC.

The chain is built from TRBV11-2 and TRBJ2-1, with 9 bases matching TRBD1. The CDR3 runs to 15 residues. Germline CDR1 SGHAT, CDR2 FQNNGV. V was pared by 5 bases and J by 1 base, with 3 bases of the junction left unmatched. For the CDR3, the DNA is TGTGCCAGCAGCACGACAGGGGGTTCCTACAATGAGCAGTTCTTC. Translation gives CASSTTGGSYNEQFF.

The chain uses TRBV14 and TRBJ1-1; TRBD1 aligns across 7 bases. Germline-derived CDR1 and CDR2 are SGHDN and FVKESK. The CDR3 is made up of 13 amino acids. V lost 8 bases to trimming and J lost 0 bases; unmatched junction nucleotides: 3. DNA for the CDR3: TGTGCCAGCGCAGGGGGTTTGAACACTGAAGCTTTCTTT. Encoded protein: CASAGGLNTEAFF.

The V call is TRBV18, the J call TRBJ2-5; 7 positions agree with TRBD1. Losses at the gene ends were 6 bases for V and 0 bases for J; bases not matched to a gene: 10. The CDR3 has 16 amino acids. CDR1 is KGHSH and CDR2 is LQKENI in the germline V gene. The CDR3 DNA reads as TGTGCCAGCTCGACCGGTGGCAGGGGGAACCAAGAGACCCAGTACTTC. Translation gives CASSTGGRGNQETQYF.

This clone was observed once. The chain has TRBV7-8 and TRBJ2-1; 8 nucleotides match TRBD1. The CDR3 is made up of 15 amino acids. The junction had 4 bases not matched to a gene; V was cut back by 4 bases and J by 2 bases. Germline CDR1 and CDR2: SGHVS and FQNEAQ. The CDR3, as DNA: TGTGCCAGCAGCTACCGGGACAGGCCCTACAATGAGCAGTTCTTC. Its protein is CASSYRDRPYNEQFF.

The rearrangement links TRBV28 to TRBJ2-7; 7 positions match TRBD1. This CDR3 comprises 14 residues. V lost 6 bases to trimming and J lost 2 bases; unmatched junction nucleotides: 7. CDR1 and CDR2 from the germline V gene are MDHEN and SYDVKM. CDR3 nucleotide sequence: TGTGCCAGCAGGACAGGACAGGCGGCCTACGAGCAGTACGTC. Protein: CASRTGQAAYEQYV.

This clone occurred a few times. V and J are TRBV9 and TRBJ2-5; 8 positions agree with TRBD2. With V trimmed by 4 bases and J by 1 base, 9 bases remained unmatched. Germline V lookup: CDR1 SGDLS, CDR2 YYNGEE. The CDR3 is made up of 16 amino acids. This chain's CDR3 is CASSILALAGQETQYF. The CDR3 nucleotides are TGTGCCAGCAGCATCCTGGCCCTAGCGGGCCAAGAGACCCAGTACTTC.

The V call is TRBV4-3, the J call TRBJ1-1, with D possibly TRBD1 on 5 matching bases. This CDR3 has 13 residues. Germline V gives CDR1 LGHNA, CDR2 YSLEER. Trimming removed 0 bases at V and 11 bases at J, with 13 bases between. The CDR3 nucleotides are TGCGCCAGCAGCCAAGATCGACAGCGTGGTGCTTTCTTT. Protein: CASSQDRQRGAFF.

The rearrangement links TRBV2 to TRBJ1-5; tentatively, D is TRBD1 (5 bases). The CDR3 extends over 14 amino acids. Trimming pared 8 bases from V and 6 bases from J, leaving 17 bases between. Germline V gene data show CDR1 as SNHLY and CDR2 as FYNNEI. CDR3 residues: CASGSGTEVQPQHF. The CDR3 nucleotides read TGTGCCAGCGGATCCGGGACTGAGGTTCAGCCCCAGCATTTT. The whole variable domain, remainder taken from reference TRBV2 and TRBJ1-5, is EPEVTQTPSHQVTQMGQEVILRCVPISNHLYFYWYRQILGQKVEFLVSFYNNEISEKSEIFDDQFSVERPDGSNFTLKIRSTKLEDSAMYFCASGSGTEVQPQHFGDGTRLSIL.

This chain connects TRBV20-1 to TRBJ2-7, with 7 bases fitting TRBD1. Germline V gene sequence: CDR1 DFQATT, CDR2 SNEGSKA (reference sequence). With V trimmed by 6 bases and J by 6 bases, 5 bases remained unmatched. This CDR3 has 11 amino acids. DNA of the CDR3: TGCAGTGCGACAACAGGGGTCGAGCAGTACGTC. Encoded protein: CSATTGVEQYV.

The genes are TRBV28 and TRBJ1-3; 9 bases are a match to TRBD1. The J segment lost 3 bases and the V segment lost 8 bases, leaving 5 bases of the junction unmatched. The CDR3 has 14 amino acids. CDR1 MDHEN and CDR2 SYDVKM come from the germline V gene. CDR3 sequence reads: CASGQGIIGNTIYF. The CDR3 bases are TGTGCCAGCGGACAGGGGATTATTGGAAACACCATATATTTT.

The chain employs TRBV9 and TRBJ1-6; D may be TRBD1 (6 bases). This CDR3 region has 13 residues. Trimming pared 2 bases from V and 7 bases from J, leaving 7 bases between. Per the germline V gene, CDR1 is SGDLS and CDR2 is YYNGEE. The CDR3 nucleotides read TGTGCCAGCAGCGTCCAGGGGAATTCACCCCTCCACTTT. Amino acids: CASSVQGNSPLHF.

The chain links TRBV9 to TRBJ1-2; 7 bases line up with TRBD1. Germline CDR1 is SGDLS and CDR2 is YYNGEE. The CDR3 covers 16 residues. J was trimmed by 2 bases and V by 4 bases; bases with no gene match: 11. The CDR3 DNA reads as TGTGCCAGCAGCCCCCGACTCCCCAGGGGGAACTATGGCTACACCTTC. The encoded protein is CASSPRLPRGNYGYTF.

The V and J genes are TRBV7-9 and TRBJ1-3; weak D call: TRBD1 (6 bases). V lost 5 bases to trimming and J lost 0 bases, with 11 bases between them. The length of the CDR3 is 15 residues. In germline, CDR1 is SEHNR, CDR2 FQNEAQ (reference sequence). CDR3 in DNA: TGTGCCAGCAGCCCAGGGGCGGTCTCTGGAAACACCATATATTTT. This encodes CASSPGAVSGNTIYF. The full variable domain, its missing parts supplied by reference TRBV7-9 and TRBJ1-3, is DTGVSQNPRHKITKRGQNVTFRCDPISEHNRLYWYRQTLGQGPEFLTYFQNEAQLEKSRLLSDRFSAERPKGSFSTLEIQRTEQGDSAMYLCASSPGAVSGNTIYFGEGSWLTVV.

The genes are TRBV5-1 and TRBJ2-3; 10 bases align to TRBD2. The CDR3 covers 18 residues. J gave up 2 bases and V 2 bases, and 11 bases lay outside the gene matches. Germline V gene data show CDR1 as SGHRS and CDR2 as YFSETQ. The CDR3 region is CASSFGPTSGATTDTQYF. The CDR3, as DNA: TGCGCCAGCAGCTTCGGACCCACTAGCGGGGCAACCACAGATACGCAGTATTTT.

CDR3 region: CASSLSPGGRETQYF. The CDR3, as DNA: TGTGCCAGCAGCTTATCCCCGGGGGGGCGAGAGACCCAGTACTTC. J is TRBJ2-5 and V is TRBV5-4, with TRBD2 identical over 8 bases. V shed 2 bases, J shed 4 bases, and the junction held 7 bases outside the gene matches. Germline V lookup: CDR1 SGHNT, CDR2 YYREEE (reference sequence). The CDR3 length is 15 residues.